This T cell receptor beta chain was recorded in a study of T cell responses to AZD1222 COVID-19 vaccine. In the study overall: The study pooled second doses at about 4 or about 12 weeks.

General study findings and limits: The number of AZD1222 recipients seropositive at baseline was only 6 or 7. Clonal diversity was possibly underestimated; the donors were predominantly white British and more often female. Spike-specific TCR breadth and depth were elevated following two AZD1222 doses.

To note about this clone: As yet, its antigen is unknown.

Profiled with immunoSEQ multiplex PCR; TCRdb holds only in-frame clones, not every one. The data show about 170,000 clones, roughly 91% seen once. Germline V gene sequence: CDR1 LNHDA, CDR2 SQIVND (reference sequence). V lost 3 bases, J lost 8 bases, and 17 bases lay in between. CDR3 size: 15 residues. This specimen consisted of peripheral blood, obtained on day 0 of AZD1222 vaccination. This chain connects TRBV19 to TRBJ1-5, with D possibly matching TRBD1 (6 bases). The receptor comes from an adult in good health. The CDR3 region has the DNA TGTGCCAGTAGTATGGGGAGCAGGGGAAGGGAGCCCCAGCATTTT. This translates into CASSMGSRGREPQHF.